Shown below are 32 T cell receptor beta chains from a single sample sequenced in a study of CD8+CD57+ T cells in acquired aplastic anemia. The authors sequenced patients whose flow cytometry had shown CD8+CD57+ cell expansion. Template material for TCR beta VDJ and CDR3 profiling consisted of genomic DNA. TCRdb redid the calling of the reads with MiXCR, one entry per CDR3 protein. The sample lists about 250,000 distinct CDR3 sequences, approximately 50% occurring once. The sequenced sample consisted of sorted CD4+, CD8+, or CD8+CD57+ T cells (not recorded which) from PBMCs. These receptors were obtained from a human donor with aplastic anemia.

A remark on this clonotype: The CDR3 does not close with the conserved phenylalanine or tryptophan, likely indicating a read error. The V and J genes are TRBV9 and TRBJ2-5; D tentatively fits TRBD1 or TRBD2 (6 bases each). Trimming removed 0 bases from V and 7 bases from J, with 13 bases in between. CDR3 length: 14 amino acids. Per the germline V gene, CDR1 is SGDLS and CDR2 is YYNGEE. CDR3 residues: CASSVGGAWGTQYS. The DNA of the CDR3 is TGTGCCAGCAGCGTAGGGGGGGCCTGGGGGACCCAGTACTCC.

This clonotype came up many times. The genes are TRBV24-1 and TRBJ2-5; D not certain. Looked up from germline, CDR1 is KGHDR and CDR2 is SFDVKD. The CDR3 is made up of 11 amino acids. V lost 5 bases to trimming and J lost 11 bases, with 11 bases between them. In DNA form, the CDR3 reads TGTGCCACCAGTGGCAGTGTTTCTCAGTACTTC. Its translation: CATSGSVSQYF.

To note about this clonotype: A single base separates this from a much larger clone, so it may be a read error. This chain uses TRBV28 with TRBJ1-2; D gene unclear. The CDR3 is 14 amino acids. Per the germline V gene, CDR1 is MDHEN and CDR2 is SYDVKM. In nucleotides, the CDR3 is TGTGTCAGCAACCTCCTAGTGGCCCAGTATGGCTACACCTTC. Translating it yields CVSNLLVAQYGYTF.

This clonotype has just one count. The chain has TRBV7-2 and TRBJ1-1, with 10 bases that match TRBD1. V lost 5 bases, J lost 8 bases, and 8 bases stayed unmatched. The CDR3 sequence is 14 residues long. The germline V gene encodes CDR1 SGHTA and CDR2 FQGNSA. The CDR3 nucleotides are TGTGCCAGCAGCGTGGGACAGGGGAGGGCGGAAGCTTTCTTT. Translating it yields CASSVGQGRAEAFF.

For this clonotype: A much more abundant neighbour one base away suggests this may be a read error. V is TRBV4-3 and J is TRBJ2-7; D could derive from TRBD1 or TRBD2 (6 bases each). Germline CDR1 LGHNA, CDR2 YSLEER. The CDR3 covers 14 residues. CDR3 in amino acids: CASSQGPGAYGQYF. The DNA of the CDR3 is TGCGCCAGCAGCCAAGGTCCGGGGGCCTACGGGCAGTACTTC.

The V gene is TRBV6-6, the J gene TRBJ2-7; D gene unclear. The CDR3 length is 12 residues. Trimming stripped 6 bases from V and 3 bases from J, with 9 bases between. Germline V gene data show CDR1 as MNHNY and CDR2 as SVGAGI (reference sequence). The CDR3, as DNA: TGTGCCAGCAGCCGCGACGTCTACGAGCAGTACTTC. Amino acids: CASSRDVYEQYF.

V is TRBV9 and J is TRBJ1-2; 9 positions match TRBD1. CDR1 is SGDLS and CDR2 is YYNGEE in the germline V gene. Unmatched junction bases numbered 9, after V lost 8 bases and J lost 7 bases. The CDR3 length is 13 residues. CDR3: CARSYRGLSGYTF. The CDR3 coding sequence is TGTGCCAGATCTTACAGGGGGCTGAGTGGCTACACCTTC.

As concerns this clonotype: Given the absence of the conserved phenylalanine or tryptophan at the CDR3 end, a read error is likely. V is TRBV6-4 and J is TRBJ2-1; tentatively, D is TRBD1 (5 bases). V lost 6 bases to trimming and J lost 10 bases, with 19 bases between them. From germline, CDR1 is MRHNA and CDR2 SNTAGT. The CDR3 contains 14 residues. In DNA form, the CDR3 reads TGTGCCAGCAGCATGTTCTCAGGGATCGGAGAGCAGTTCTCC. Amino acids: CASSMFSGIGEQFS.

J is TRBJ2-7 and V is TRBV27; no firm D call. The closer fit of TRBJ2-5 to the DNA end suggests the J call may be wrong. Germline CDR1 MNHEY, CDR2 SMNVEV (reference sequence). The CDR3 contains 13 residues. The CDR3 spells CASSLSAQETQYF. As DNA, the CDR3 is TGTGCCAGCAGTTTATCGGCCCAAGAGACCCAGTACTTC.

This rearrangement joins TRBV15 to TRBJ2-5, with 7 nucleotides matching TRBD2. The CDR3 totals 16 residues. Germline trimming cut 3 bases from V and 0 bases from J; bases unmatched to any gene: 7. Germline V gene data show CDR1 as LNHNV and CDR2 as YYDKDF (reference sequence). CDR3 sequence: CATSSPTAGDQETQYF. CDR3 bases: TGTGCCACCAGCAGTCCCACCGCGGGGGACCAAGAGACCCAGTACTTC.

J is TRBJ2-5 and V is TRBV27, with 7 bases matching TRBD1. This CDR3 has 17 residues. J gave up 5 bases and V 6 bases, and 18 bases lay outside the gene matches. From germline, CDR1 is MNHEY and CDR2 SMNVEV (reference sequence). The CDR3 is CASSPASYRGVLETQYF. Written as DNA, the CDR3 is TGTGCCAGCAGCCCGGCGTCCTACAGGGGAGTATTGGAGACCCAGTACTTC.

The chain recombines TRBV29-1 with TRBJ1-1; D may be TRBD1 (5 bases). V lost 8 bases, J lost 7 bases, and 17 bases lay in between. The germline V gene has CDR1 SQVTM and CDR2 ANQGSEA. The CDR3 consists of 12 residues. In nucleotides, the CDR3 is TGCAGCCACTCTTGGGACGGCAGTGAAGCTTTCTTT. This sequence encodes CSHSWDGSEAFF.

This chain links TRBV25-1 with TRBJ1-6; 10 nucleotides line up with TRBD1. Germline V gene data show CDR1 as MGHDK and CDR2 as SYGVNS. Trimming at V came to 6 bases and at J to 8 bases, leaving 1 base not matched to a gene. The CDR3 runs to 13 residues. This chain's CDR3 is CASRDRGDSPLHF. For the CDR3, the DNA is TGTGCCAGCAGGGACAGGGGGGATTCACCCCTCCACTTT.

This clonotype was observed a few times. V is TRBV10-3 and J is TRBJ2-5; 9 bases agree with TRBD1. Germline V gene sequence: CDR1 ENHRY, CDR2 SYGVKD. This CDR3 spans 17 amino acids. V was clipped by 8 bases and J by 1 base; unmatched bases: 14. In nucleotides, the CDR3 is TGTGCCATCGGGGACAGGGAGAACACAGGGTCCCAAGAGACCCAGTACTTC. Its translation is CAIGDRENTGSQETQYF.

There are many counts of this clonotype. This chain connects TRBV3-1 to TRBJ2-2; D remains unclear. Trimming removed 2 bases at V and 7 bases at J, with 5 bases between. Per the germline V gene, CDR1 is LGHDT and CDR2 is YNNKEL (reference sequence). The CDR3 has 12 residues. The CDR3 here is CASSQRDGELFF. For the CDR3, the DNA is TGTGCCAGCAGCCAACGTGACGGGGAGCTGTTTTTT. The whole variable domain, remainder taken from reference TRBV3-1 and TRBJ2-2, is DTAVSQTPKYLVTQMGNDKSIKCEQNLGHDTMYWYKQDSKKFLKIMFSYNNKELIINETVPNRFSPKSPDKAHLNLHINSLELGDSAVYFCASSQRDGELFFGEGSRLTVL.

This clonotype has a count of ten or more. The rearrangement joins TRBV27 to TRBJ2-3; D is unresolved. Per the germline V gene, CDR1 is MNHEY and CDR2 is SMNVEV (reference sequence). Trimming pared 3 bases from V and 2 bases from J, leaving 9 bases between. The CDR3 runs 14 residues. The CDR3 DNA reads as TGTGCCAGCAGTTTCGGCCTAGACACAGATACGCAGTATTTT. Translation gives CASSFGLDTDTQYF.

The chain links TRBV20-1 to TRBJ1-6, with D hard to call. The CDR3 is 13 amino acids. V lost 0 bases to trimming and J lost 10 bases, with 10 bases between them. Germline CDR1 reads DFQATT; CDR2 reads SNEGSKA (reference sequence). The chain's CDR3 is CSARDQLQSPLHF. The CDR3 DNA reads TGCAGTGCTAGAGATCAGCTACAGTCACCCCTCCACTTT.

Points on this clonotype: One end of the junction fails to match germline, which may point to a read error. V gene TRBV5-1 combines with J gene TRBJ2-1; D is perhaps TRBD1 (7 bases). CDR1 is SGHRS and CDR2 is YFSETQ in the germline V gene. The length of the CDR3 is 13 residues. CDR3 sequence: CASSLQGRFEQFF. The CDR3 DNA is TGTGCCAGCAGCTTACAGGGGAGGTTCGAGCAGTTCTTC.

The chain uses TRBV7-2 and TRBJ2-5; D ambiguous. Looked up from germline, CDR1 is SGHTA and CDR2 is FQGNSA. The CDR3 runs 14 residues. V shed 5 bases and J shed 3 bases, with 13 bases lying between them. The CDR3 DNA is TGTGCCAGCAGCCCCCTGAGTCGGGAAGAGACCCAGTACTTC. Its protein product is CASSPLSREETQYF.

This clonotype was seen ten or more times. The chain links TRBV6-5 to TRBJ1-2; no clear D gene. CDR3 length equals 12 residues. The V gene lost 2 bases and the J gene lost 6 bases, with 7 bases spanning the gap. The germline CDR1 and CDR2 sequences are MNHEY and SVGAGI. The CDR3 here is CASSYGKDGYTF. In DNA form, the CDR3 reads TGTGCCAGCAGTTACGGGAAGGATGGCTACACCTTC.

Ten or more counts support this clonotype. V is TRBV4-1 and J is TRBJ2-7; D remains ambiguous. Germline V lookup: CDR1 MGHRA, CDR2 YSYEKL. The CDR3 contains 13 residues. Trimming took 0 bases from V and 3 from J, leaving 6 bases between them. CDR3 sequence: CASSQDVGYEQYF. CDR3 sequence (DNA): TGCGCCAGCAGCCAAGACGTGGGCTACGAGCAGTACTTC.

This clonotype was picked up many times. The chain joins TRBV7-8 to TRBJ2-7; perhaps TRBD1 as D (5 bases). This CDR3 is built from 14 residues. Trimming pared 5 bases from V and 2 bases from J, leaving 13 bases between. Germline-derived CDR1 and CDR2 are SGHVS and FQNEAQ. The CDR3 loop reads CASSNFDSAYEQYF. The CDR3 region has the DNA TGTGCCAGCAGCAACTTTGACAGCGCCTACGAGCAGTACTTC. The full variable domain, its missing parts supplied by reference TRBV7-8 and TRBJ2-7, is GAGVSQSPRYKVAKRGQDVALRCDPISGHVSLFWYQQALGQGPEFLTYFQNEAQLDKSGLPSDRFFAERPEGSVSTLKIQRTQQEDSAVYLCASSNFDSAYEQYFGPGTRLTVT.

This sequence joins TRBV29-1 and TRBJ1-2; D ambiguous. CDR1 is SQVTM and CDR2 is ANQGSEA in the germline V gene. V lost 1 base, J lost 1 base, and 7 bases lay in between. The CDR3 extends over 13 amino acids. CDR3: CSVEAQVNYGYTF. The CDR3 DNA reads TGCAGCGTTGAAGCCCAGGTTAACTATGGCTACACCTTC.

The V call is TRBV13, the J call TRBJ2-7; D is possibly TRBD2 (5 bases). The germline gives CDR1 PRHDT, CDR2 FYEKMQ (reference sequence). CDR3 length: 14 amino acids. Trimming shortened V by 5 bases and J by 0 bases, and 11 bases separated the two germline ends. The CDR3 here is CASSGRRDSYEQYF. CDR3 nucleotide sequence: TGTGCCAGCAGCGGTCGTCGGGACTCCTACGAGCAGTACTTC.

This clonotype was seen at least ten times. The V and J genes are TRBV6-1 and TRBJ2-5, with a weak D call TRBD2 (6 bases). CDR3 length: 15 amino acids. Germline V gene lookup returns CDR1 MNHNS and CDR2 SASEGT. V was pared by 8 bases and J by 1 base, with 17 bases between. The DNA of the CDR3 is TGTGCCAGCCGTACCTTAGCGGCCTCCCAAGAGACCCAGTACTTC. Its translation is CASRTLAASQETQYF.

The chain couples TRBV7-9 to TRBJ1-1; no clear D gene. Germline CDR1 SEHNR, CDR2 FQNEAQ (reference sequence). There are 12 residues in the CDR3. V was shortened by 1 base and J by 7 bases, with 7 bases between the two germline ends. CDR3 sequence: CASSLVAGEAFF. DNA for the CDR3: TGTGCCAGCAGCTTAGTGGCAGGTGAAGCTTTCTTT. Using reference TRBV7-9 and TRBJ1-1 for the parts outside the CDR3, the full variable domain is DTGVSQNPRHKITKRGQNVTFRCDPISEHNRLYWYRQTLGQGPEFLTYFQNEAQLEKSRLLSDRFSAERPKGSFSTLEIQRTEQGDSAMYLCASSLVAGEAFFGQGTRLTVV.

This rearrangement joins TRBV4-3 to TRBJ1-6; 7 nucleotides agree with TRBD1. This CDR3 comprises 16 residues. CDR1 and CDR2 from the germline V gene are LGHNA and YSLEER. The V gene end was trimmed by 4 bases and the J gene end by 8 bases; junction bases not matched to a gene: 11. The CDR3 loop reads CASSRGNNRGDSPLHF. CDR3 coding DNA: TGCGCCAGCAGCCGCGGAAATAACAGGGGTGATTCACCCCTCCACTTT.

V gene TRBV20-1 combines with J gene TRBJ1-2, with a tentative D call TRBD1 (5 bases). The CDR3 runs to 14 residues. The germline CDR1 and CDR2 sequences are DFQATT and SNEGSKA (reference sequence). Trimming left V 6 bases short and J 4 bases short, with 18 bases between. Here the CDR3 reads CSAPSAGESYGYTF. For the CDR3, the DNA is TGCAGTGCCCCCTCGGCGGGGGAAAGCTATGGCTACACCTTC.

This rearrangement joins TRBV9 to TRBJ1-1; the D gene is possibly TRBD1 (6 bases). Germline V gene data show CDR1 as SGDLS and CDR2 as YYNGEE. Trimming took off 4 bases at V and 4 bases at J, with 17 bases between the two ends. The CDR3 length is 15 residues. For the CDR3, the DNA is TGTGCCAGCAGCCTTCAGACAGGTAGCCTCACTGAAGCTTTCTTT. Its protein product is CASSLQTGSLTEAFF.

Points on this clonotype: The junction departs from germline at one end; a sequencing error may be responsible. The chain is built from TRBV7-9 and TRBJ1-1, with D maybe TRBD1 (5 bases). CDR1 and CDR2 (germline): SEHNR, FQNEAQ (reference sequence). The CDR3 has 15 residues. The CDR3 nucleotides are TGCGCCAGCAGCCAGGATCGGATGCTGGACACTAAAGCTTTCTTC. It yields the protein CASSQDRMLDTKAFF.

The chain joins TRBV15 to TRBJ2-1; a possible D gene is TRBD1 (5 bases). CDR1 and CDR2 (germline): LNHNV, YYDKDF (reference sequence). Trimming stripped 3 bases from V and 3 bases from J, with 15 bases between. The CDR3 consists of 16 residues. The chain's CDR3 is CATSRERPGLYNEQFF. DNA of the CDR3: TGTGCCACCAGCAGGGAGAGGCCAGGGCTCTACAATGAGCAGTTCTTC.

CDR3 sequence reads: CASSYAGTGARADTQYF. For the CDR3, the DNA is TGTGCCAGCAGTTATGCCGGGACAGGGGCCCGGGCAGATACGCAGTATTTT. The chain uses TRBV6-5 and TRBJ2-3; 10 bases agree with TRBD1. The CDR3 runs to 17 residues. Trimming cost V 3 bases and J 4 bases; bases outside gene matches: 10. CDR1 and CDR2 (germline): MNHEY, SVGAGI.